The source of this TCR beta chain is a study of blood T cell repertoires in COVID-19. Method: immunoSEQ multiplex PCR; TCRdb's copy keeps in-frame clones and lacks some. The data contain around 87,000 clones, around four fifths of them singletons. Sequencing was performed on peripheral blood. The TCR sequence derives from a human donor in a cohort sampled during active COVID-19.

The CDR3 reads CASRRDTSNYGYTF. The CDR3 nucleotides read TGTGCCAGCAGGAGGGACACCTCTAACTATGGCTACACCTTC. The chain joins TRBV27 to TRBJ1-2; a weak D match, TRBD1 (6 bases). V lost 6 bases and J 0 bases, leaving 11 bases between the germline ends. The V gene's germline CDR1 is MNHEY and CDR2 SMNVEV (reference sequence). The CDR3 extends over 14 amino acids.